The 14 T cell receptor beta chains below all came from one sample that was sequenced in a study of cytomegalovirus exposure and HLA in healthy donors (dated by TCRdb to 2016 to 2017). Libraries were built with the immunoSEQ multiplex PCR assay. The multiplex PCR relied on a mix of 60 forward primers for TCR Vbeta segments and 13 reverse primers for TCR Jbeta segments. TCRdb limited this immuneACCESS table to in-frame rearrangements with V and J called. A share of clones is missing; checked studies link under half to unresolved V genes, and the rest is unexplained. The sample data list approximately 180,000 clones, and 85% to 90% of these were observed just once. Of the sample, roughly 1.9% is held by the ten largest clones. Material for sequencing was PBMCs. The receptors originated from a woman in her late teens or twenties in good health and CMV-seronegative.

The rearrangement links TRBV4-1 to TRBJ2-7; possibly TRBD2 for D (6 bases). CDR3 length: 16 amino acids. V was pared by 3 bases and J by 0 bases, with 15 bases between. CDR1 is MGHRA, CDR2 YSYEKL, per germline. The CDR3: CASSQILARTSYEQYF. CDR3 DNA sequence: TGCGCCAGCAGCCAGATACTAGCACGAACCTCCTACGAGCAGTACTTC.

V gene TRBV5-1 combines with J gene TRBJ2-1, with 8 nucleotides matching TRBD2. Germline CDR1 and CDR2: SGHRS and YFSETQ. Losses at the gene ends were 1 base for V and 5 bases for J; bases not matched to a gene: 17. The length of the CDR3 is 19 residues. The CDR3 reads CASSLSFKGPLADNNEQFF. The CDR3 DNA sequence: TGCGCCAGCAGCTTGAGTTTCAAAGGACCACTAGCGGATAACAATGAGCAGTTCTTC.

The chain links TRBV4-1 to TRBJ1-2; no definite D call. The CDR3 contains 13 residues. Germline-derived CDR1 and CDR2 are MGHRA and YSYEKL. V lost 1 base and J 4 bases, leaving 7 bases between the germline ends. The CDR3 spells CASSQVGAYGYTF. The CDR3 region has the DNA TGCGCCAGCAGCCAAGTGGGAGCCTATGGCTACACCTTC.

The chain links TRBV5-8 to TRBJ1-1; TRBD1 aligns across 8 bases. Trimming cost V 1 base and J 3 bases; bases outside gene matches: 2. CDR1 is SGHTS, CDR2 YDEGEE, per germline. This CDR3 is 14 amino acids long. CDR3 bases: TGTGCCAGCAGCTTGACAGGGGGTGACACTGAAGCTTTCTTT. Translated, it gives CASSLTGGDTEAFF.

The chain combines TRBV5-4 with TRBJ2-1; 11 bases are a match to TRBD2. Germline CDR1 is SGHNT and CDR2 is YYREEE (reference sequence). V dropped 4 bases and J dropped 1; count of bases not matched to a gene: 4. This CDR3 is built from 16 residues. CDR3 region: CASSLGTSGSYNEQFF. The DNA of the CDR3 is TGTGCCAGCAGCCTTGGGACTAGCGGATCCTACAATGAGCAGTTCTTC.

This clone showed up just a few times. The J gene is TRBJ1-1, the V gene TRBV19; D might be TRBD1 (5 bases). V gave up 6 bases and J gave up 0 bases, with 14 bases separating them. Germline V gene lookup returns CDR1 LNHDA and CDR2 SQIVND (reference sequence). This CDR3 spans 15 amino acids. CDR3 nucleotide sequence: TGTGCCAGTAGAATCAAGGACATTATGAACACTGAAGCTTTCTTT. This encodes CASRIKDIMNTEAFF.

This clone was recorded only once. The CDR3 DNA reads TGTGCCATCACCTCGGTGGAGCAAGAGACCCAGTACTTC. This gives the protein CAITSVEQETQYF. This sequence joins TRBV10-3 and TRBJ2-5; D is undetermined. The CDR3 is made up of 13 amino acids. V shed 7 bases and J shed 2 bases, with 11 bases lying between them. CDR1 ENHRY and CDR2 SYGVKD come from the germline V gene.

The chain has TRBV2 and TRBJ2-2, with D uncertain. The CDR3 is 14 amino acids. Trimming removed 8 bases from V and 1 base from J, with 11 bases in between. Germline V gene sequence: CDR1 SNHLY, CDR2 FYNNEI. The CDR3 here is CASPRPENTGELFF. The DNA of the CDR3 is TGTGCCAGCCCCAGGCCCGAGAACACCGGGGAGCTGTTTTTT.

The rearrangement uses TRBV5-4 and TRBJ1-3; no clear D gene. Per germline, CDR1 SGHNT and CDR2 YYREEE (reference sequence). The CDR3 contains 15 residues. Trimming cost V 4 bases and J 4 bases, with 15 bases left between them. Here the CDR3 DNA reads TGTGCCAGCAGCGCGGGTGGTACCCTCGGAAACACCATATATTTT. Its translation is CASSAGGTLGNTIYF. Based on the CDR3 plus reference TRBV5-4 and TRBJ1-3, the full variable domain is ETGVTQSPTHLIKTRGQQVTLRCSSQSGHNTVSWYQQALGQGPQFIFQYYREEENGRGNFPPRFSGLQFPNYSSELNVNALELDDSALYLCASSAGGTLGNTIYFGEGSWLTVV.

The chain combines TRBV5-1 with TRBJ2-5; 8 bases fit TRBD1. V shed 0 bases and J 3 bases; nucleotides not matched to a gene: 1. The CDR3 loop spans 14 amino acids. Germline loops: CDR1 SGHRS, CDR2 YFSETQ. This CDR3 reads CASSLDRGEETQYF. Written as DNA, the CDR3 is TGCGCCAGCAGCTTGGACAGGGGGGAAGAGACCCAGTACTTC.

The chain joins TRBV10-3 to TRBJ2-5, with TRBD2 matching 12 bases. This CDR3 spans 15 amino acids. Per the germline V gene, CDR1 is ENHRY and CDR2 is SYGVKD. After removal of 4 bases from V and 7 bases from J, the junction contained 7 bases not matched to a gene. CDR3 protein: CAISGTSGTIGTQYF. The DNA for the CDR3 is TGTGCCATCAGTGGGACTAGCGGGACGATCGGGACCCAGTACTTC.

The chain has TRBV28 and TRBJ2-7; D is unclear. V dropped 8 bases and J dropped 1 base, with 9 bases sitting between them. The CDR3 has 12 amino acids. CDR1 and CDR2 from the germline V gene are MDHEN and SYDVKM. In nucleotides, the CDR3 is TGTGCCAGCCTCAAGAGTTCCTACGAGCAGTACTTC. This codes for CASLKSSYEQYF.

There are a few counts of this clone. The chain combines TRBV11-2 with TRBJ2-5; D is perhaps TRBD2 (5 bases). Per the germline V gene, CDR1 is SGHAT and CDR2 is FQNNGV. V dropped 5 bases and J dropped 5 bases, with 15 bases sitting between them. The CDR3 contains 14 residues. In DNA, the CDR3 is TGTGCCAGCAGCCCTGAGAGGGCCTTGGAGACCCAGTACTTC. Encoded protein: CASSPERALETQYF.

This clone has only one observation. The chain links TRBV7-9 to TRBJ2-5, with TRBD2 matching 7 bases. The CDR3 covers 15 residues. V lost 7 bases to trimming and J lost 4 bases; unmatched junction nucleotides: 12. Germline CDR1 is SEHNR and CDR2 is FQNEAQ (reference sequence). The CDR3 loop reads CASIYTGGGGETQYF. The CDR3 region has the DNA TGTGCCAGCATCTATACCGGCGGGGGAGGAGAGACCCAGTACTTC.